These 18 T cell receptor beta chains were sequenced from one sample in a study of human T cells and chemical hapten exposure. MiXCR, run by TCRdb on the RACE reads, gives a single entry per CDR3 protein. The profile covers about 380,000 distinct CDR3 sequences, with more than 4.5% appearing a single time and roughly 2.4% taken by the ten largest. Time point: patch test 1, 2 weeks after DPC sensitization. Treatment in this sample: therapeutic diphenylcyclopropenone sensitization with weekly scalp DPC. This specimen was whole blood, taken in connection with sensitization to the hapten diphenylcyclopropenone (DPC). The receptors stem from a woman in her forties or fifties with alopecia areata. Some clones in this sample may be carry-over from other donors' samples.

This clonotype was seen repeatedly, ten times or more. Here the CDR3 reads CASMPPLSGRQETQYF. DNA of the CDR3: TGTGCCAGCATGCCCCCGCTTAGCGGGAGGCAAGAGACCCAGTACTTC. The J gene is TRBJ2-5, the V gene TRBV2; 10 bases fit TRBD2. V shed 7 bases and J 2 bases; nucleotides not matched to a gene: 10. The germline V gene encodes CDR1 SNHLY and CDR2 FYNNEI. The CDR3 contains 16 residues.

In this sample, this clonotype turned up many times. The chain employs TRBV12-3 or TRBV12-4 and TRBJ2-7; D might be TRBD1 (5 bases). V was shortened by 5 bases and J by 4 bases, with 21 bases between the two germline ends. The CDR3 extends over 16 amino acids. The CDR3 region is CASSAVAQVSFYEQYF. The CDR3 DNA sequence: TGTGCCAGCAGTGCAGTAGCACAGGTTTCCTTTTACGAGCAGTACTTC.

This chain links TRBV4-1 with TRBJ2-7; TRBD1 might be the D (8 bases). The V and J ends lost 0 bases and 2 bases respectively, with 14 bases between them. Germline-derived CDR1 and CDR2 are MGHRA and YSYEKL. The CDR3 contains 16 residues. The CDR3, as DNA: TGCGCCAGCAGCCAAGATTGGACAGGGAGGGCCTACGAGCAGTACTTC. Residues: CASSQDWTGRAYEQYF.

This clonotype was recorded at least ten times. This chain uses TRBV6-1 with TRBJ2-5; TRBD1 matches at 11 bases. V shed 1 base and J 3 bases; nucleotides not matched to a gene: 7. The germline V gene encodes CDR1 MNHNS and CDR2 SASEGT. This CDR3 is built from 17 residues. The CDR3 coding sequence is TGTGCCAGCAGTGAAGAAGAGGACAGGGGGCTGGAAGAGACCCAGTACTTC. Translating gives CASSEEEDRGLEETQYF.

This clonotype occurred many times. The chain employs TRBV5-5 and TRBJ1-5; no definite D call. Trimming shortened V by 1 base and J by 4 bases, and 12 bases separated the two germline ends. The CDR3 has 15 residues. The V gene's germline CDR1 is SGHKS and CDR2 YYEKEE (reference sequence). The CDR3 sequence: CASSLSTDQNQPQHF. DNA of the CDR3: TGTGCCAGCAGCTTGTCTACGGATCAAAATCAGCCCCAGCATTTT.

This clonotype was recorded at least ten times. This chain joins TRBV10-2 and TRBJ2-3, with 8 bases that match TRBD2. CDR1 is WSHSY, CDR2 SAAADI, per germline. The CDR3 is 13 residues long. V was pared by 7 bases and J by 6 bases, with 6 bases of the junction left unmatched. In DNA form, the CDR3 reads TGCGCCAGCATGGCGGGAGGCAGGGATACGCAGTATTTT. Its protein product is CASMAGGRDTQYF.

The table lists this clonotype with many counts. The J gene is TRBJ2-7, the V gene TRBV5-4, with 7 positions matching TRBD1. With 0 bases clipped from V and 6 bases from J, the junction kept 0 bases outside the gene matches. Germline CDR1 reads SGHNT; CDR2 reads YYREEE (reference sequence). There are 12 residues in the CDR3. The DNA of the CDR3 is TGTGCCAGCAGCTTGGAGGGGGCCGAGCAGTACTTC. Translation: CASSLEGAEQYF.

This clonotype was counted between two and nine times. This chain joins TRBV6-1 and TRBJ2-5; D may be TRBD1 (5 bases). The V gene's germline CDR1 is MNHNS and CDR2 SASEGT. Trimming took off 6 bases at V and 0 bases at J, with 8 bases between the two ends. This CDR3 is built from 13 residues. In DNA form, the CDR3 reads TGTGCCAGCAGCGACAGTTACCAAGAGACCCAGTACTTC. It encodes CASSDSYQETQYF.

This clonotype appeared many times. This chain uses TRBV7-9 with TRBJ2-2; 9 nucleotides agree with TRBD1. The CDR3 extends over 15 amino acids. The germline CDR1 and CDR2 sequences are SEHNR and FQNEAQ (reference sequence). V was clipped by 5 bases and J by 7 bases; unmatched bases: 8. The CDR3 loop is CASSARDRAIGELFF. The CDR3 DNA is TGTGCCAGCAGCGCCCGGGACAGGGCCATCGGGGAGCTGTTTTTT.

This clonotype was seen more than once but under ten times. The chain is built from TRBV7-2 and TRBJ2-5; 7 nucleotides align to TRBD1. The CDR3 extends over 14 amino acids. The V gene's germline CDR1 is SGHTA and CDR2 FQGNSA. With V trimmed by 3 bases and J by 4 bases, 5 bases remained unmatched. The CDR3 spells CASSFDRARETQYF. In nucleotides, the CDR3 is TGTGCCAGCAGCTTCGACAGGGCCCGAGAGACCCAGTACTTC.

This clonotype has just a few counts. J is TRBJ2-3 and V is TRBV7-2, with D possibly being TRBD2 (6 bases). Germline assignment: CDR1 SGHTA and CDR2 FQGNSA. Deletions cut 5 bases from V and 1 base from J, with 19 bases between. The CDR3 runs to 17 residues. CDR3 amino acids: CASSRLVLITGTDTQYF. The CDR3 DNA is TGTGCCAGCAGCAGACTAGTTCTCATTACCGGCACAGATACGCAGTATTTT.

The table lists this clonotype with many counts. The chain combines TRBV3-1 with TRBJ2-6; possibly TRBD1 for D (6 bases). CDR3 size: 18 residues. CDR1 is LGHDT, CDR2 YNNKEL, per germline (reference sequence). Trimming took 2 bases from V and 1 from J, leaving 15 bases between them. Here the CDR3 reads CASSQHAGQSSGANVLTF. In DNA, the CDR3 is TGTGCCAGCAGCCAACATGCCGGACAGTCTTCTGGGGCCAACGTCCTGACTTTC.

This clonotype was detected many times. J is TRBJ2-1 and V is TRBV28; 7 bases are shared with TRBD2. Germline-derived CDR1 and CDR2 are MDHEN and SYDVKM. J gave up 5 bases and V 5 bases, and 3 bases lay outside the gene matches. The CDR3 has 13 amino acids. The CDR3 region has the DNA TGTGCCAGCAGTGGGGGGGATCACAATGAGCAGTTCTTC. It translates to CASSGGDHNEQFF.

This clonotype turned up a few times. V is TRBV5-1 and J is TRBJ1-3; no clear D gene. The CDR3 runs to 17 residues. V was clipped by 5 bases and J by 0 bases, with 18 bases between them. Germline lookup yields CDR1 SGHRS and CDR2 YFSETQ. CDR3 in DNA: TGCGCCAGCAGGACCAATTTAGACGGAGTCTCTGGAAACACCATATATTTT. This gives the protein CASRTNLDGVSGNTIYF. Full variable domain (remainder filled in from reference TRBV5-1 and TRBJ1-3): KAGVTQTPRYLIKTRGQQVTLSCSPISGHRSVSWYQQTPGQGLQFLFEYFSETQRNKGNFPGRFSGRQFSNSRSEMNVSTLELGDSALYLCASRTNLDGVSGNTIYFGEGSWLTVV.

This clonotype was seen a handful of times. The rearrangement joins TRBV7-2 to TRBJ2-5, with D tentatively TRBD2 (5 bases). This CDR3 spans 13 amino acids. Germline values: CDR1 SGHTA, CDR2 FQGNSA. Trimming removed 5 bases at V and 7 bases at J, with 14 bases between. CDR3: CASSRGSAGTQYF. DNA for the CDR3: TGTGCCAGCAGCCGAGGGTCCGCAGGGACCCAGTACTTC.

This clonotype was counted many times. This CDR3 reads CASSFSTGGRETEAFF. CDR3 in DNA: TGTGCCAGCAGCTTTAGTACAGGGGGCAGGGAGACTGAAGCTTTCTTT. The V call is TRBV11-2, the J call TRBJ1-1, with 9 bases matching TRBD1. The CDR3 runs 16 residues. With 3 bases clipped from V and 5 bases from J, the junction kept 10 bases outside the gene matches. Germline CDR1 reads SGHAT; CDR2 reads FQNNGV.

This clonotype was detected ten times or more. CDR3 loop: CSVVGGAEGIQYF. CDR3 nucleotide sequence: TGCAGCGTTGTCGGAGGGGCCGAGGGCATTCAGTACTTC. The chain links TRBV29-1 to TRBJ2-4, with D tentatively TRBD2 (6 bases). The CDR3 totals 13 residues. Germline loops: CDR1 SQVTM, CDR2 ANQGSEA. With 4 bases removed from V and 9 bases from J, the gap between germline ends came to 16 bases.

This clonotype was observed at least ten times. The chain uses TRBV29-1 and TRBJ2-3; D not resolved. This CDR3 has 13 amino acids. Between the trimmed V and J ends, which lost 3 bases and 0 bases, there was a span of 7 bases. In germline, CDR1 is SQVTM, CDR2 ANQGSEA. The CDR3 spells CSVDPASTDTQYF. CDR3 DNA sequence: TGCAGCGTTGATCCGGCTAGCACAGATACGCAGTATTTT.